These 5 T cell receptor beta chains were sequenced from one sample in a study of shared clonotypes between healthy human individuals. Here immunoSEQ multiplex PCR was the method, and the copy in TCRdb shows in-frame clones only, minus some. There are about 490,000 clones in the sample; 79% occur only once, and approximately 12% lies in the top ten. Input material: PBMCs. All receptors derive from a woman between 35 and 50 years old in good health. Some clones in this sample may be carry-over from other donors' samples.

The chain couples TRBV29-1 to TRBJ1-2; D might be TRBD1 (6 bases). Germline-derived CDR1 and CDR2 are SQVTM and ANQGSEA. CDR3 length equals 12 residues. V lost 3 bases and J 4 bases, leaving 9 bases between the germline ends. This CDR3 reads CSVDLGGYGYTF. CDR3 sequence (DNA): TGCAGCGTTGATTTAGGGGGCTATGGCTACACCTTC.

The gene calls are TRBV29-1 and TRBJ1-1; maybe TRBD1 (5 bases). In germline, CDR1 is SQVTM, CDR2 ANQGSEA. The CDR3 contains 12 residues. V was shortened by 7 bases and J by 3 bases, with 12 bases between the two germline ends. CDR3 sequence: CSAWDRYTEAFF. The CDR3 nucleotides read TGCAGCGCCTGGGACCGTTACACTGAAGCTTTCTTT.

This chain joins TRBV2 and TRBJ1-1; tentative D call: TRBD1 (5 bases). Germline V gene lookup returns CDR1 SNHLY and CDR2 FYNNEI. Trimming left V 3 bases short and J 1 base short, with 9 bases between. The CDR3 has 14 residues. The DNA for the CDR3 is TGTGCCAGCAGTGAGCAGGGTCAGAACACTGAAGCTTTCTTT. Translation: CASSEQGQNTEAFF.

CDR3 region: CASVETGDSGELFF. For the CDR3, the DNA is TGTGCCAGCGTCGAGACAGGGGACTCCGGGGAGCTGTTTTTT. This chain connects TRBV6-6 to TRBJ2-2; 8 positions match TRBD1. The CDR3 extends over 14 amino acids. Losses at the gene ends were 8 bases for V and 6 bases for J; bases not matched to a gene: 8. Germline assignment: CDR1 MNHNY and CDR2 SVGAGI (reference sequence).

The rearrangement links TRBV28 to TRBJ1-2; 9 bases line up with TRBD1. CDR3 length: 16 amino acids. Germline CDR1 reads MDHEN; CDR2 reads SYDVKM. V gave up 3 bases and J gave up 7 bases; unmatched junction bases: 12. Here the CDR3 reads CASSLLSDRGFGGYTF. The CDR3 DNA is TGTGCCAGCAGTTTGTTATCGGACAGGGGTTTTGGTGGCTACACCTTC.